One and the same sample provided the 24 T cell receptor beta chains below, sequenced in a study of blood T cell repertoires in COVID-19. TCRdb keeps only in-frame clones here, not all; method: immunoSEQ multiplex PCR. The sample includes around 240,000 clones, roughly nine tenths seen only once; the top ten take 1.2%. Material for sequencing was PBMCs or T cells enriched from blood (not recorded which). The receptors stem from a human donor in a cohort exposed to, infected with or recovered from COVID-19 (not recorded which). The donor label of this sample is uncertain.

This clone was seen only once. J is TRBJ2-7 and V is TRBV7-9; 9 nucleotides agree with TRBD1. V lost 8 bases and J lost 2; bases outside the gene matches: 13. The length of the CDR3 is 16 residues. Germline CDR1 reads SEHNR; CDR2 reads FQNEAQ (reference sequence). CDR3 region: CASSRVGDRVAYEQYF. The CDR3 nucleotides read TGTGCCAGCTCCCGGGTAGGGGACAGGGTTGCCTACGAGCAGTACTTC.

The genes are TRBV30 and TRBJ2-7, with D possibly TRBD2 on 5 matching bases. The V gene lost 0 bases and the J gene lost 4 bases, with 13 bases spanning the gap. Per the germline V gene, CDR1 is GTSNPN and CDR2 is SVGIG (reference sequence). The CDR3 runs to 14 residues. CDR3 nucleotides: TGTGCCTGGAGTGTAAGAGGGAATAGGTACGAGCAGTACTTC. This translates into CAWSVRGNRYEQYF.

This clone has more than one count but fewer than ten. This rearrangement joins TRBV27 to TRBJ2-2; 9 bases line up with TRBD1. The CDR3 sequence is 15 residues long. The junction had 9 bases not matched to a gene; V was cut back by 5 bases and J by 8 bases. Germline V gene data show CDR1 as MNHEY and CDR2 as SMNVEV (reference sequence). CDR3 sequence: CASSPLDRGTGELFF. In DNA form, the CDR3 reads TGTGCCAGCAGTCCCCTCGACAGGGGGACTGGGGAGCTGTTTTTT.

The CDR3 spells CASSTTGDYGYTF. CDR3 nucleotides: TGTGCCAGCAGCACTACCGGGGACTATGGCTACACCTTC. The chain couples TRBV14 to TRBJ1-2, with D uncertain. The germline V gene has CDR1 SGHDN and CDR2 FVKESK. This CDR3 is built from 13 residues. Trimming took off 5 bases at V and 3 bases at J, with 10 bases between the two ends.

The J gene is TRBJ2-2, the V gene TRBV24-1, with D perhaps matching TRBD1 (5 bases). Germline V lookup: CDR1 KGHDR, CDR2 SFDVKD. Trimming removed 5 bases from V and 0 bases from J, with 12 bases in between. The CDR3 consists of 16 residues. The CDR3 loop reads CATSAVRQTNTGELFF. The CDR3 DNA follows: TGTGCCACCAGTGCCGTTCGACAGACGAACACCGGGGAGCTGTTTTTT.

The chain employs TRBV5-1 and TRBJ1-5; TRBD1 agrees at 11 bases. CDR1 is SGHRS, CDR2 YFSETQ, per germline. The CDR3 consists of 16 residues. V lost 0 bases and J lost 6; bases outside the gene matches: 5. CDR3 residues: CASSLAPGQGGQPQHF. Written as DNA, the CDR3 is TGCGCCAGCAGCTTGGCTCCGGGACAGGGGGGTCAGCCCCAGCATTTT. The full variable domain, rest sourced from reference TRBV5-1 and TRBJ1-5, is KAGVTQTPRYLIKTRGQQVTLSCSPISGHRSVSWYQQTPGQGLQFLFEYFSETQRNKGNFPGRFSGRQFSNSRSEMNVSTLELGDSALYLCASSLAPGQGGQPQHFGDGTRLSIL.

V usage is TRBV30 and J usage is TRBJ1-2, with D tentatively TRBD1 (6 bases). CDR3 length: 14 residues. The germline V gene encodes CDR1 GTSNPN and CDR2 SVGIG (reference sequence). V was shortened by 4 bases and J by 3 bases, with 15 bases between the two germline ends. DNA of the CDR3: TGTGCCTGGACCCCAGGGGAGTATTACTATGGCTACACCTTC. This gives the protein CAWTPGEYYYGYTF.

The count of this clone is one. The rearrangement links TRBV2 to TRBJ1-4; 9 nucleotides agree with TRBD1. The CDR3 is made up of 16 amino acids. Trimming cost V 5 bases and J 0 bases; bases outside gene matches: 4. Germline V gene sequence: CDR1 SNHLY, CDR2 FYNNEI. The CDR3 DNA sequence: TGTGCCAGCAGTCGCGGGACAGGGACAACTAATGAAAAACTGTTTTTT. It encodes CASSRGTGTTNEKLFF.

The V call is TRBV4-2, the J call TRBJ2-1, with a weak D call TRBD2 (7 bases). This CDR3 has 18 residues. Germline V gene sequence: CDR1 LGHNA, CDR2 YNFKEQ. The V end was cut by 1 base, the J end by 2 bases, with 18 bases between. CDR3 sequence: CASSQGRRGRGTYNEQFF. The DNA of the CDR3 is TGTGCCAGCAGCCAAGGAAGGCGGGGGAGGGGGACCTACAATGAGCAGTTCTTC.

The chain uses TRBV19 and TRBJ1-5; D is uncertain. The CDR3 sequence is 12 residues long. From germline, CDR1 is LNHDA and CDR2 SQIVND (reference sequence). The V end was cut by 0 bases, the J end by 6 bases, with 3 bases between. CDR3 in DNA: TGTGCCAGTAGTATAGAGGCTCAGCCCCAGCATTTT. Protein sequence: CASSIEAQPQHF.

This chain joins TRBV20-1 and TRBJ1-1, with a tentative D call TRBD1 (6 bases). The CDR3 loop spans 11 amino acids. Germline CDR1 reads DFQATT; CDR2 reads SNEGSKA (reference sequence). The germline V and J ends were trimmed by 5 bases and 5 bases, with 9 bases remaining between them. The CDR3 DNA reads as TGCAGTGCTTACAGGGTTACTGAAGCTTTCTTT. This encodes CSAYRVTEAFF.

This sequence joins TRBV12-5 and TRBJ1-6, with unresolved D. The germline gives CDR1 LGHNT, CDR2 FRNRAP. CDR3 size: 16 residues. V was shortened by 7 bases and J by 1 base, with 14 bases between the two germline ends. The CDR3 here is CASALIWESYNSPLHF. For the CDR3, the DNA is TGTGCTAGTGCCCTCATCTGGGAGTCCTATAATTCACCCCTCCACTTT.

This chain joins TRBV4-2 and TRBJ1-1; 8 positions match TRBD1. CDR3 length: 14 amino acids. V shed 10 bases and J 6 bases; nucleotides not matched to a gene: 13. CDR1 LGHNA and CDR2 YNFKEQ come from the germline V gene. CDR3 loop: CATRSQGAGPEAFF. The CDR3 DNA follows: TGTGCCACCCGGAGCCAGGGGGCCGGACCTGAAGCTTTCTTT.

The V and J genes are TRBV6-5 and TRBJ1-4, with TRBD1 identical over 7 bases. V lost 6 bases and J lost 3; bases outside the gene matches: 4. The CDR3 extends over 14 amino acids. The germline V gene has CDR1 MNHEY and CDR2 SVGAGI. CDR3 in DNA: TGTGCCAGCAGCCTAGGGGGCTCTAATGAAAAACTGTTTTTT. Its translation is CASSLGGSNEKLFF.

V is TRBV19 and J is TRBJ2-7, with TRBD2 as a possible D gene (7 bases). The V end lost 5 bases, the J end lost 5 bases, and 16 bases lay between the germline ends. The CDR3 is 14 residues long. Germline V gene lookup returns CDR1 LNHDA and CDR2 SQIVND (reference sequence). In DNA form, the CDR3 reads TGTGCCAGTAGTTCACCGGGGGGCTGGCACGAGCAGTACTTC. It is translated as CASSSPGGWHEQYF.

The chain combines TRBV28 with TRBJ2-7; D gene ambiguous. The CDR3 spans 12 residues. The germline V gene encodes CDR1 MDHEN and CDR2 SYDVKM. The V and J ends lost 4 bases and 2 bases respectively, with 6 bases between them. The CDR3 DNA sequence: TGTGCCAGCAGTTCAGGTCCCTACGAGCAGTACTTC. Encoded protein: CASSSGPYEQYF.

This chain links TRBV19 with TRBJ1-5; D not resolved. The CDR3 totals 14 residues. Germline V gives CDR1 LNHDA, CDR2 SQIVND (reference sequence). The germline V and J ends were trimmed by 5 bases and 7 bases, with 15 bases remaining between them. CDR3 residues: CASSYGRGSQPQHF. The CDR3 DNA sequence: TGTGCCAGTAGTTATGGTCGCGGGTCGCAGCCCCAGCATTTT.

V and J are TRBV10-3 and TRBJ2-3, with D possibly TRBD2 on 5 matching bases. V lost 2 bases and J lost 1, with 7 bases in between. CDR1 is ENHRY and CDR2 is SYGVKD in the germline V gene. The CDR3 totals 14 residues. CDR3 loop: CAISEARGTDTQYF. CDR3 DNA sequence: TGTGCCATCAGTGAGGCGCGGGGCACAGATACGCAGTATTTT.

This sequence joins TRBV24-1 and TRBJ2-3; 7 nucleotides align to TRBD1. Germline assignment: CDR1 KGHDR and CDR2 SFDVKD. V was pared by 3 bases and J by 6 bases, with 8 bases of the junction left unmatched. The CDR3 spans 15 residues. DNA for the CDR3: TGTGCCACCAGTGATCGGGACAGACTCCGGGATACGCAGTATTTT. Encoded protein: CATSDRDRLRDTQYF.

The V call is TRBV19, the J call TRBJ2-2, with D tentatively TRBD1 (5 bases). The CDR3 is 13 residues long. Trimming stripped 9 bases from V and 2 bases from J, with 10 bases between. Germline lookup yields CDR1 LNHDA and CDR2 SQIVND (reference sequence). The DNA of the CDR3 is TGTGCCAGCAAGGACACTAACACCGGGGAGCTGTTTTTT. It yields the protein CASKDTNTGELFF.

The V and J genes are TRBV6-6 and TRBJ1-3; weak D call: TRBD1 (5 bases). CDR3 size: 16 residues. V was shortened by 4 bases and J by 0 bases, with 13 bases between the two germline ends. Germline CDR1 MNHNY, CDR2 SVGAGI (reference sequence). CDR3 loop: CASSFPAGDSGNTIYF. CDR3 DNA sequence: TGTGCCAGCAGTTTCCCAGCGGGGGACTCTGGAAACACCATATATTTT.

The sample holds a few counts of this clone. The CDR3 loop reads CASSDNRGGPNEQFF. DNA of the CDR3: TGTGCCAGCAGTGACAATCGGGGGGGCCCCAATGAGCAGTTCTTC. V and J are TRBV6-4 and TRBJ2-1; 8 bases are a match to TRBD2. The CDR3 is 15 residues long. With V trimmed by 2 bases and J by 6 bases, 6 bases remained unmatched. Germline CDR1 MRHNA, CDR2 SNTAGT.

This rearrangement joins TRBV19 to TRBJ1-5; possible D gene TRBD1, 5 bases. This CDR3 has 14 residues. The V end was cut by 1 base, the J end by 7 bases, with 11 bases between. CDR1 LNHDA and CDR2 SQIVND come from the germline V gene (reference sequence). CDR3 sequence reads: CASSIAGNYQPQHF. In nucleotides, the CDR3 is TGTGCCAGTAGTATAGCAGGGAATTACCAGCCCCAGCATTTT.

The chain couples TRBV21-1 to TRBJ1-4; the tabulated D call, TRBD1, remains unverified against the DNA. TRBV21-1 constitutes a pseudogene. The CDR3 spans 13 residues. The DNA of the CDR3 is TGTGCCAGCCGACAGGGATTTAATGAAAAACTGTTTTTT. Translating it yields CASRQGFNEKLFF.